Listed here are 10 T cell receptor beta chains from one sample, sequenced in a study of technical replicates of blood from a few donors. Measured with immunoSEQ multiplex PCR; TCRdb has only the in-frame clones, and not every one. Among around 69,000 clones, just under 97% were seen once, and the ten largest hold 0.22%. The sequencing sample was made of T cells isolated from PBMCs. The receptor source for this set is a human donor in good health.

This chain joins TRBV2 and TRBJ1-5; 10 bases align to TRBD1. The junction had 3 bases not matched to a gene; V was cut back by 3 bases and J by 4 bases. The germline V gene encodes CDR1 SNHLY and CDR2 FYNNEI. The CDR3 extends over 15 amino acids. In DNA, the CDR3 is TGTGCCAGCAGTGACCGGACAGGGGGGAATCAGCCCCAGCATTTT. The encoded protein is CASSDRTGGNQPQHF.

V gene TRBV4-2 combines with J gene TRBJ2-5; D possibly corresponds to TRBD1 (6 bases). This CDR3 is 16 amino acids long. The V end was cut by 0 bases, the J end by 5 bases, with 16 bases between. Per germline, CDR1 LGHNA and CDR2 YNFKEQ. The CDR3 protein is CASSQEGPPRGETQYF. The CDR3 region has the DNA TGTGCCAGCAGCCAAGAAGGGCCCCCTAGGGGGGAGACCCAGTACTTC.

CDR3 DNA sequence: TGCGCCAGCAGCTTGGTGGCAGGCGATAACTATGGCTACACCTTC. Encoded protein: CASSLVAGDNYGYTF. The V gene is TRBV5-1, the J gene TRBJ1-2; D unresolved. The CDR3 totals 15 residues. Germline values: CDR1 SGHRS, CDR2 YFSETQ. V shed 0 bases and J shed 1 base, with 10 bases lying between them.

The chain combines TRBV6-1 with TRBJ1-2, with D possibly matching TRBD1 (5 bases). The CDR3 contains 14 residues. The V end lost 7 bases, the J end lost 8 bases, and 20 bases lay between the germline ends. CDR1 and CDR2 (germline): MNHNS, SASEGT. CDR3 sequence reads: CASTAQGPLSGYTF. DNA of the CDR3: TGTGCCAGCACTGCCCAGGGTCCCCTGAGCGGCTACACCTTC.

The chain uses TRBV5-4 and TRBJ2-3, with 11 bases lining up with TRBD2. The CDR3 consists of 16 residues. J lost 2 bases, V lost 2 bases, and 4 bases had no gene match. In germline, CDR1 is SGHNT, CDR2 YYREEE (reference sequence). The CDR3 reads CASSFLTSGDTDTQYF. The CDR3, as DNA: TGTGCCAGCAGCTTCCTGACTAGCGGGGACACAGATACGCAGTATTTT.

This chain connects TRBV19 to TRBJ2-3; TRBD1 is a possible D gene (6 bases). CDR1 is LNHDA, CDR2 SQIVND, per germline (reference sequence). V was shortened by 1 base and J by 2 bases, with 13 bases between the two germline ends. The CDR3 has 16 residues. The CDR3 DNA reads TGTGCCAGTAGTATAGGACCACAGGGCTTCACAGATACGCAGTATTTT. Its translation is CASSIGPQGFTDTQYF.

CDR3: CASSWGLAGSLYNEQFF. DNA of the CDR3: TGCGCCAGCAGCTGGGGACTAGCGGGGAGTTTATACAATGAGCAGTTCTTC. The chain recombines TRBV5-1 with TRBJ2-1; TRBD2 agrees at 13 bases. Germline lookup yields CDR1 SGHRS and CDR2 YFSETQ. Trimming at V came to 3 bases and at J to 4 bases, leaving 7 bases not matched to a gene. The CDR3 contains 17 residues. Full variable domain (rest looked up from reference TRBV5-1 and TRBJ2-1): KAGVTQTPRYLIKTRGQQVTLSCSPISGHRSVSWYQQTPGQGLQFLFEYFSETQRNKGNFPGRFSGRQFSNSRSEMNVSTLELGDSALYLCASSWGLAGSLYNEQFFGPGTRLTVL.

V is TRBV5-4 and J is TRBJ2-5, with D perhaps matching TRBD2 (5 bases). CDR1 and CDR2 from the germline V gene are SGHNT and YYREEE (reference sequence). The CDR3 covers 15 residues. V lost 1 base to trimming and J lost 5 bases, with 15 bases between them. This CDR3 reads CASSLFSRGMETQYF. The DNA for the CDR3 is TGTGCCAGCAGCTTGTTCAGCAGAGGGATGGAGACCCAGTACTTC.

The rearrangement uses TRBV7-9 and TRBJ1-1, with a tentative D call TRBD1 (5 bases). CDR1 is SEHNR, CDR2 FQNEAQ, per germline (reference sequence). CDR3 length equals 15 residues. V lost 5 bases and J lost 1, with 14 bases in between. The CDR3 sequence: CASSPTGPGNTEAFF. The CDR3 region has the DNA TGTGCCAGCAGCCCCACAGGCCCCGGGAACACTGAAGCTTTCTTT.

With respect to this clone: Other DNA sequences of this sample code for an identical CDR3. The V call is TRBV7-9, the J call TRBJ2-7; D not resolved. Germline-derived CDR1 and CDR2 are SEHNR and FQNEAQ (reference sequence). This CDR3 is built from 11 residues. V was pared by 3 bases and J by 4 bases, with 4 bases between. CDR3 in DNA: TGTGCCAGCAGCTTGAGATACGAGCAGTACTTC. This gives the protein CASSLRYEQYF.